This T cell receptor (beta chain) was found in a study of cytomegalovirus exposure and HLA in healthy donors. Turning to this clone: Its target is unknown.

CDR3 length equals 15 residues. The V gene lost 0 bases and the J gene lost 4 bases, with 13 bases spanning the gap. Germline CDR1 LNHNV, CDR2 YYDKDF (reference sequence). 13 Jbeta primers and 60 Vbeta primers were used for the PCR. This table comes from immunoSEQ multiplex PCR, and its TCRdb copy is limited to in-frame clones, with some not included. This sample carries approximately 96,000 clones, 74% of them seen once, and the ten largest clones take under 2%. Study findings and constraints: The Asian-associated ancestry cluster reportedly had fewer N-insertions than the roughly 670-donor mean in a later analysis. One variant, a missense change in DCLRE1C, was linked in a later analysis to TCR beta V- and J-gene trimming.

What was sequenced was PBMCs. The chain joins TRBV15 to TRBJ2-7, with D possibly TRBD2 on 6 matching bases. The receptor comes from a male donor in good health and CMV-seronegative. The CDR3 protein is CATSRDAGTPYEQYF. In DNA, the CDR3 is TGTGCCACCAGCAGAGACGCGGGAACCCCTTACGAGCAGTACTTC.